The clone carrying this T cell receptor beta chain was picked up a small number of times. This specimen comes from a study of T cell repertoires in cytomegalovirus infection. Study details: Public TCR beta signatures indicated both CMV infection and matching HLA type.

Germline V gene sequence: CDR1 SQVTM, CDR2 ANQGSEA. The CDR3 length is 12 residues. V lost 6 bases and J lost 8, with 13 bases in between. One entry per CDR3 protein results from TCRdb running MiXCR on the reads. The sample has fewer than 350,000 distinct CDR3 sequences, more than 8% seen once. The sequence was collected from a human donor in good health (CMV status not recorded). Some clones in this sample may be carry-over from other donors' samples. The genes are TRBV29-1 and TRBJ1-4; the D is unclear. Sequenced: PBMCs. The CDR3 nucleotides read TGCAGCGTCCTCAAGGCTGGCGAAAAACTGTTTTTT. Residues: CSVLKAGEKLFF. Full variable domain (remainder filled in from reference TRBV29-1 and TRBJ1-4): SAVISQKPSRDICQRGTSLTIQCQVDSQVTMMFWYRQQPGQSLTLIATANQGSEATYESGFVIDKFPISRPNLTFSTLTVSNMSPEDSSIYLCSVLKAGEKLFFGSGTQLSVL.